These 30 T cell receptor beta chains originate from one sample sequenced in a study of blood T cell repertoires in COVID-19. Assay used: immunoSEQ multiplex PCR; TCRdb lists only in-frame clones, some missing. The sample lists 370,000 or so clones, roughly 77% occurring once. Sample: peripheral blood. The receptors were sampled from a human donor with acute or convalescent COVID-19. The donor label of this sample is uncertain.

J is TRBJ2-2 and V is TRBV6-6; 9 positions match TRBD1. This CDR3 has 16 amino acids. J was trimmed by 6 bases and V by 6 bases; bases with no gene match: 11. CDR1 is MNHNY and CDR2 is SVGAGI in the germline V gene (reference sequence). In nucleotides, the CDR3 is TGTGCCAGCAGAACACCGGGACAGGGAGTTTCCGGGGAGCTGTTTTTT. Amino acid sequence: CASRTPGQGVSGELFF.

The chain has TRBV20-1 and TRBJ2-1, with a weak D call TRBD2 (6 bases). This CDR3 has 14 amino acids. Per the germline V gene, CDR1 is DFQATT and CDR2 is SNEGSKA (reference sequence). Trimming took 3 bases from V and 0 from J, leaving 9 bases between them. CDR3 in DNA: TGCAGTGCTAGTTTGGGGGGCTCCTACAATGAGCAGTTCTTC. Translated, it gives CSASLGGSYNEQFF.

The V and J genes are TRBV7-7 and TRBJ2-2; D is perhaps TRBD1 (6 bases). Trimming left V 7 bases short and J 5 bases short, with 17 bases between. There are 15 residues in the CDR3. Germline CDR1 and CDR2: SSHAT and FNYEAQ (reference sequence). CDR3 nucleotides: TGTGCCAGCACCCTTTCGACAGGCAGGACCGGGGAGCTGTTTTTT. Translating it yields CASTLSTGRTGELFF.

The V gene is TRBV19, the J gene TRBJ2-5; a weak D match, TRBD1 (5 bases). Germline CDR1 reads LNHDA; CDR2 reads SQIVND (reference sequence). V lost 3 bases to trimming and J lost 7 bases, with 15 bases between them. The length of the CDR3 is 14 residues. The CDR3 protein is CASSILGQGRTQYF. The CDR3 coding sequence is TGTGCCAGTAGTATTTTGGGCCAGGGTCGGACCCAGTACTTC.

Here the CDR3 DNA reads TGTGCCAGCAGTCGTACCCAGACAGTTAACTATGGCTACACCTTC. Translating it yields CASSRTQTVNYGYTF. The chain uses TRBV7-2 and TRBJ1-2; perhaps TRBD1 as D (5 bases). V dropped 6 bases and J dropped 1 base, with 15 bases sitting between them. CDR1 is SGHTA and CDR2 is FQGNSA in the germline V gene. The CDR3 extends over 15 amino acids.

The chain joins TRBV30 to TRBJ1-5; 9 bases are shared with TRBD1. Germline CDR1 GTSNPN, CDR2 SVGIG (reference sequence). The ends lost 1 base at V and 5 bases at J; junction bases unmatched: 0. CDR3 size: 13 residues. CDR3 region: CAWSGQGDQPQHF. The CDR3 DNA reads as TGTGCCTGGAGTGGACAGGGGGATCAGCCCCAGCATTTT.

This rearrangement joins TRBV3-1 (or the pseudogene TRBV3-2) to TRBJ1-2; 8 bases agree with TRBD1. Looked up from germline, CDR1 is LGHDT and CDR2 is YNNKEL (reference sequence). There are 14 residues in the CDR3. J lost 6 bases, V lost 3 bases, and 6 bases had no gene match. The CDR3 DNA reads as TGTGCCAGCAGCCACCCGGACAGGGACGATGGCTACACCTTC. Translating it yields CASSHPDRDDGYTF.

This clone was observed a single time. This sequence joins TRBV5-1 and TRBJ1-6; the match to TRBD1 covers 10 bases. The CDR3 sequence is 15 residues long. The V segment lost 7 bases and the J segment 5 bases; nucleotides outside the gene matches: 6. Per the germline V gene, CDR1 is SGHRS and CDR2 is YFSETQ. The CDR3 DNA follows: TGCGCCAGCGGCCGGGGGACAGGGGATAATTCACCCCTCCACTTT. This translates into CASGRGTGDNSPLHF.

V usage is TRBV6-5 and J usage is TRBJ1-6; perhaps TRBD1 as D (5 bases). V lost 0 bases and J lost 8, with 11 bases in between. CDR3 length equals 15 residues. Germline loops: CDR1 MNHEY, CDR2 SVGAGI. The CDR3 DNA sequence: TGTGCCAGCAGTTACTCGGGGGGAGTCGATTCACCCCTCCACTTT. Its protein is CASSYSGGVDSPLHF.

The rearrangement joins TRBV6-1 to TRBJ1-1; weak D call: TRBD1 (6 bases). Germline assignment: CDR1 MNHNS and CDR2 SASEGT. This CDR3 spans 15 amino acids. The ends were cut back, 0 bases at V and 1 base at J, with 9 bases in the middle. The CDR3, as DNA: TGTGCCAGCAGTGAAGCGGGGGCGGGGAACACTGAAGCTTTCTTT. This sequence encodes CASSEAGAGNTEAFF.

The chain combines TRBV30 with TRBJ2-1, with 9 nucleotides matching TRBD2. The CDR3 totals 15 residues. Germline lookup yields CDR1 GTSNPN and CDR2 SVGIG (reference sequence). V dropped 4 bases and J dropped 9; count of bases not matched to a gene: 13. For the CDR3, the DNA is TGTGCCTGGACCAAGATAGCGGGAGCCTACGGTGAGCAGTTCTTC. Its translation: CAWTKIAGAYGEQFF.

In the case of this clone: The same CDR3 can be traced to other DNA sequences in this sample. This sequence joins TRBV28 and TRBJ2-7; 8 nucleotides agree with TRBD2. CDR3 size: 15 residues. Germline assignment: CDR1 MDHEN and CDR2 SYDVKM. The J segment lost 1 base and the V segment lost 3 bases, leaving 5 bases of the junction unmatched. CDR3 protein: CASSFGLAGSYEQYF. DNA for the CDR3: TGTGCCAGCAGTTTTGGCCTAGCGGGTTCCTACGAGCAGTACTTC.

The DNA of the CDR3 is TGTGCCAGCAGTTGGGCACAGCTGAACACTGAAGCTTTCTTT. This codes for CASSWAQLNTEAFF. The chain combines TRBV2 with TRBJ1-1; D gene uncertain. This CDR3 contains 14 residues. CDR1 and CDR2 from the germline V gene are SNHLY and FYNNEI. Trimming took off 5 bases at V and 0 bases at J, with 10 bases between the two ends.

The chain employs TRBV5-1 and TRBJ1-2, with D possibly being TRBD1 (5 bases). This CDR3 spans 18 amino acids. Germline CDR1 SGHRS, CDR2 YFSETQ. V lost 0 bases to trimming and J lost 5 bases, with 23 bases between them. In DNA, the CDR3 is TGCGCCAGCAGCTTGGACGGAATATTGGCGGGGGGGACGTATGGCTACACCTTC. This sequence encodes CASSLDGILAGGTYGYTF.

Of note for this clone: The junction shows a germline mismatch at one end, possibly a read error. This chain uses TRBV3-1 (or the pseudogene TRBV3-2) with TRBJ1-1, with a tentative D call TRBD1 (5 bases). CDR3 size: 14 residues. In germline, CDR1 is LGHDT, CDR2 YNNKEL (reference sequence). CDR3 nucleotide sequence: TGTGCCAGCAGCCACAGACCAGGGAACTCTGAAGCTTTCTTT. Amino acid sequence: CASSHRPGNSEAFF.

V usage is TRBV19 and J usage is TRBJ1-3; tentative D call: TRBD1 (5 bases). Trimming pared 9 bases from V and 0 bases from J, leaving 12 bases between. Germline V gene sequence: CDR1 LNHDA, CDR2 SQIVND (reference sequence). The CDR3 is 14 residues long. CDR3 bases: TGTGCCAGCCAACCCAGGGCCTCTGGAAACACCATATATTTT. Amino acid sequence: CASQPRASGNTIYF.

This clone was observed once. The CDR3 is CASSLAGGAGGYTF. DNA of the CDR3: TGCGCCAGCAGCTTGGCGGGGGGCGCGGGAGGCTACACCTTC. The V gene is TRBV5-1, the J gene TRBJ1-2, with a possible D match to TRBD1 (6 bases). The CDR3 contains 14 residues. V was cut by 0 bases and J by 8 bases, with 14 bases left in between. The germline gives CDR1 SGHRS, CDR2 YFSETQ.

V usage is TRBV18 and J usage is TRBJ1-1, with TRBD1 matching 8 bases. CDR1 KGHSH and CDR2 LQKENI come from the germline V gene. The V gene end was trimmed by 5 bases and the J gene end by 0 bases; junction bases not matched to a gene: 8. This CDR3 comprises 16 residues. CDR3 amino acids: CASSSGQGLMNTEAFF. CDR3 DNA: TGTGCCAGCTCATCTGGACAGGGCCTCATGAACACTGAAGCTTTCTTT.

This clone was detected a few times. The chain has TRBV19 and TRBJ1-5; 9 bases map to TRBD1. V dropped 8 bases and J dropped 5; count of bases not matched to a gene: 4. This CDR3 spans 13 amino acids. Per germline, CDR1 LNHDA and CDR2 SQIVND (reference sequence). In nucleotides, the CDR3 is TGTGCCAGTGGGGACAGGGAACATCAGCCCCAGCATTTT. Its translation: CASGDREHQPQHF.

V and J are TRBV14 and TRBJ2-1; D possibly corresponds to TRBD2 (5 bases). The CDR3 contains 16 residues. Germline lookup yields CDR1 SGHDN and CDR2 FVKESK. V gave up 2 bases and J gave up 1 base, with 12 bases separating them. The CDR3 nucleotides read TGTGCCAGCAGCCAAAGAGGGAGCCATTCCTACAATGAGCAGTTCTTC. It yields the protein CASSQRGSHSYNEQFF.

This chain connects TRBV6-6 to TRBJ1-5, with a possible D match to TRBD1 (6 bases). V gave up 11 bases and J gave up 5 bases, with 25 bases separating them. This CDR3 contains 16 residues. CDR1 is MNHNY, CDR2 SVGAGI, per germline (reference sequence). The CDR3 sequence: CARRPGEGGGHQPQHF. CDR3 DNA sequence: TGTGCCCGCCGCCCCGGGGAGGGGGGGGGACATCAGCCCCAGCATTTT.

This clone was seen more than once but under ten times. This chain links TRBV19 with TRBJ1-4; TRBD1 matches at 7 bases. Trimming at V came to 5 bases and at J to 5 bases, leaving 8 bases not matched to a gene. The length of the CDR3 is 15 residues. Germline V CDR1 and CDR2: LNHDA, SQIVND (reference sequence). In DNA, the CDR3 is TGTGCCAGTAGTTTTCAAGGACAGGCAAATGAAAAACTGTTTTTT. Encoded protein: CASSFQGQANEKLFF.

The chain recombines TRBV19 with TRBJ1-2, with D unclear. In germline, CDR1 is LNHDA, CDR2 SQIVND (reference sequence). V gave up 10 bases and J gave up 8 bases, with 14 bases separating them. CDR3 length: 11 residues. The CDR3 spells CAIGGGFGYTF. The CDR3 DNA reads TGTGCCATCGGAGGCGGATTCGGCTACACCTTC.

The V gene is TRBV28, the J gene TRBJ1-5; TRBD1 matches 7 bases. Trimming removed 5 bases from V and 6 bases from J; junction bases left unmatched: 4. Germline V lookup: CDR1 MDHEN, CDR2 SYDVKM. The CDR3 spans 13 residues. The CDR3 region has the DNA TGTGCCAGCAGTGAGGCAGGGGGTCAGCCCCAGCATTTT. Translating gives CASSEAGGQPQHF.

This clone was recorded many times. The chain has TRBV5-1 and TRBJ1-1; D possibly corresponds to TRBD1 (6 bases). V lost 5 bases to trimming and J lost 7 bases, with 12 bases between them. Germline CDR1 is SGHRS and CDR2 is YFSETQ. The CDR3 spans 12 residues. The CDR3 loop reads CASRVPTGEAFF. Here the CDR3 DNA reads TGCGCCAGCAGGGTTCCGACAGGTGAAGCTTTCTTT.

The chain uses TRBV4-1 and TRBJ1-2; D unresolved. CDR1 and CDR2 (germline): MGHRA, YSYEKL. Trimming shortened V by 0 bases and J by 2 bases, and 7 bases separated the two germline ends. This CDR3 contains 14 residues. Here the CDR3 reads CASSQDRQNYGYTF. The CDR3 DNA sequence: TGCGCCAGCAGCCAAGATCGTCAGAACTATGGCTACACCTTC.

This clone showed up just once. The chain employs TRBV18 and TRBJ1-1; the D is unclear. This CDR3 is 13 amino acids long. CDR1 is KGHSH, CDR2 LQKENI, per germline. Trimming took 4 bases from V and 1 from J, leaving 7 bases between them. The CDR3 coding sequence is TGTGCCAGCTCACAGGCGGAGAACACTGAAGCTTTCTTT. It specifies CASSQAENTEAFF.

The rearrangement links TRBV7-9 to TRBJ2-7, with D perhaps matching TRBD2 (5 bases). Germline CDR1 and CDR2: SEHNR and FQNEAQ (reference sequence). CDR3 length equals 13 residues. V dropped 3 bases and J dropped 2 bases, with 8 bases sitting between them. The CDR3: CASSFDGAYEQYF. The CDR3 DNA reads as TGTGCCAGCAGCTTTGACGGGGCCTACGAGCAGTACTTC.

The gene calls are TRBV15 and TRBJ1-2; D is undetermined. Germline values: CDR1 LNHNV, CDR2 YYDKDF (reference sequence). Trimming took 6 bases from V and 13 from J, leaving 18 bases between them. The CDR3 contains 12 residues. This CDR3 reads CATSDSIQVCTF. DNA of the CDR3: TGTGCCACCAGTGACTCCATCCAAGTCTGCACCTTC. Using reference TRBV15 and TRBJ1-2 for the parts outside the CDR3, the full variable domain is DAMVIQNPRYQVTQFGKPVTLSCSQTLNHNVMYWYQQKSSQAPKLLFHYYDKDFNNEADTPDNFQSRRPNTSFCFLDIRSPGLGDTAMYLCATSDSIQVCTFGSGTRLTVV.

CDR3 nucleotide sequence: TGTGCCAGCAGCTCTTTCGGCTCTGGGGCCAACGTCCTGACTTTC. Its protein is CASSSFGSGANVLTF. The chain carries TRBV6-5 and TRBJ2-6; no firm D call. Per the germline V gene, CDR1 is MNHEY and CDR2 is SVGAGI. V was pared by 6 bases and J by 0 bases, with 9 bases between. The CDR3 covers 15 residues.